This T cell receptor (beta chain) stems from a study of cytomegalovirus exposure and HLA in healthy donors. The method was immunoSEQ multiplex PCR; TCRdb's version includes in-frame clones alone and lacks a portion of them. This repertoire shows approximately 260,000 clones, 70% to 90% found once; its top ten account for roughly 1%. Turning to this clone: The target antigen is unknown.

Trimming stripped 8 bases from V and 6 bases from J, with 16 bases between. The CDR3 runs 12 residues. Looked up from germline, CDR1 is GTSNPN and CDR2 is SVGIG (reference sequence). Overall study results and limits: Three CMV-associated chains proved CMV antigen-specific in vitro. Subsequent analysis of the 100 to 150 validation repertoires found a tendency for first-cohort TCR clusters to co-occur. Investigators reported 150 to 200 TCR beta chains as tied to cytomegalovirus.

This sequence originates from a woman under 30 in good health and CMV-seronegative. The material sequenced was PBMCs. The chain uses TRBV30 and TRBJ1-1, with a weak D call TRBD1 (5 bases). DNA of the CDR3: TGTGCCCATAGTAGGGGTACGGCTGAAGCTTTCTTT. It translates to CAHSRGTAEAFF.